These 25 T cell receptor beta chains share one sample of origin, sequenced in a study of CD8+ T cells in alopecia areata. Treatment of the sample: oral pan-JAK inhibitor, 5-10 mg twice daily. Extracted RNA was reverse transcribed, and the resulting cDNA served as sequencing template. Sequencing used immunoSEQ multiplex PCR; TCRdb keeps in-frame clones, though not all of them. The sample lists roughly 250,000 clones, 45% to 70% occurring once. Here the sequenced sample was CD4+ T cells sorted from blood, taken at approximately week 51, from a patient treated with tofacitinib. These receptors were taken from a human donor with alopecia areata.

There are a few counts of this clone. The chain combines TRBV14 with TRBJ1-2, with D unresolved. The CDR3 sequence is 13 residues long. V was pared by 2 bases and J by 7 bases, with 11 bases between. CDR1 is SGHDN and CDR2 is FVKESK in the germline V gene. CDR3 DNA: TGTGCCAGCAGCCAACTAACGGTTACTGGCTACACCTTC. Its translation: CASSQLTVTGYTF.

As to this clone: The same CDR3 also results from other DNA sequences found in this sample. The chain carries TRBV9 and TRBJ2-7, with 7 bases fitting TRBD2. This CDR3 contains 14 residues. Looked up from germline, CDR1 is SGDLS and CDR2 is YYNGEE. The V gene end was trimmed by 0 bases and the J gene end by 4 bases; junction bases not matched to a gene: 4. The CDR3 bases are TGTGCCAGCAGCGTAGCTGGGGGAGGGTACGAGCAGTACTTC. Encoded protein: CASSVAGGGYEQYF.

The chain employs TRBV4-1 and TRBJ2-5; no clear D gene. Deletions cut 5 bases from V and 5 bases from J, with 15 bases between. The CDR3 totals 14 residues. Germline loops: CDR1 MGHRA, CDR2 YSYEKL. CDR3 sequence reads: CASSVTHGQETQYF. CDR3 DNA: TGCGCCAGCAGCGTGACCCACGGGCAGGAGACCCAGTACTTC.

Details on this clone: The same CDR3 can be traced to other DNA sequences in this sample. The V and J genes are TRBV7-2 and TRBJ2-7; D ambiguous. Trimming stripped 1 base from V and 0 bases from J, with 7 bases between. The CDR3 extends over 14 amino acids. The germline CDR1 and CDR2 sequences are SGHTA and FQGNSA. Here the CDR3 reads CASSLVGSSYEQYF. CDR3 DNA: TGTGCCAGCAGCTTAGTGGGCAGCTCCTACGAGCAGTACTTC. The full variable domain, completed using reference TRBV7-2 and TRBJ2-7, is GAGVSQSPSNKVTEKGKDVELRCDPISGHTALYWYRQSLGQGLEFLIYFQGNSAPDKSGLPSDRFSAERTGGSVSTLTIQRTQQEDSAVYLCASSLVGSSYEQYFGPGTRLTVT.

The chain has TRBV9 and TRBJ1-2, with D uncertain. CDR1 is SGDLS and CDR2 is YYNGEE in the germline V gene. V was trimmed by 4 bases and J by 3 bases, leaving 10 bases between them. The CDR3 has 13 amino acids. The CDR3 is CASSPERDYGYTF. CDR3 nucleotide sequence: TGTGCCAGCAGCCCAGAGAGGGACTATGGCTACACCTTC.

In this sample, this clone turned up many times. CDR3 loop: CASSIYGDSRIEAFF. The CDR3 coding sequence is TGTGCCAGTAGTATTTATGGGGACAGCCGTATTGAAGCTTTCTTT. The chain uses TRBV19 and TRBJ1-1; 7 bases match TRBD1. With 3 bases clipped from V and 7 bases from J, the junction kept 11 bases outside the gene matches. CDR3 length: 15 residues. Germline lookup yields CDR1 LNHDA and CDR2 SQIVND (reference sequence).

The chain uses TRBV10-3 and TRBJ2-5; 9 bases fit TRBD2. The CDR3 has 14 residues. V gave up 2 bases and J gave up 9 bases; unmatched junction bases: 7. Germline CDR1 ENHRY, CDR2 SYGVKD. The CDR3 spells CAISEQTSGGPQYF. The CDR3 region has the DNA TGTGCCATCAGTGAGCAGACTAGCGGTGGGCCCCAGTACTTC.

The CDR3 sequence: CASSWGASINYGYTF. DNA of the CDR3: TGTGCCAGCAGCTGGGGGGCTTCAATTAACTATGGCTACACCTTC. The chain recombines TRBV7-2 with TRBJ1-2; D might be TRBD1 (6 bases). The CDR3 contains 15 residues. Germline V gene lookup returns CDR1 SGHTA and CDR2 FQGNSA. Trimming pared 4 bases from V and 1 base from J, leaving 13 bases between.

The rearrangement uses TRBV5-1 and TRBJ2-3; D gene uncertain. The V end lost 3 bases, the J end lost 1 base, and 12 bases lay between the germline ends. The CDR3 covers 15 residues. Germline loops: CDR1 SGHRS, CDR2 YFSETQ. The CDR3 spells CASSWTLLGTDTQYF. DNA for the CDR3: TGCGCCAGCAGCTGGACCCTACTTGGCACAGATACGCAGTATTTT.

The rearrangement joins TRBV2 to TRBJ2-5; D not resolved. The V end was cut by 8 bases, the J end by 5 bases, with 9 bases between. The V gene's germline CDR1 is SNHLY and CDR2 FYNNEI. The CDR3 runs to 11 residues. The CDR3, as DNA: TGTGCCAGCTGGGCGCGGGAGACCCAGTACTTC. Its protein product is CASWARETQYF.

In DNA form, the CDR3 reads TGTGCCAGCAGCTTGACCGGGCCCGGTAGGCAGTACTTC. Its translation is CASSLTGPGRQYF. The gene calls are TRBV7-3 and TRBJ2-7; D gene unclear. Germline loops: CDR1 SGHTA, CDR2 FQGTGA. CDR3 size: 13 residues. Trimming took off 3 bases at V and 9 bases at J, with 15 bases between the two ends. Full variable domain (remainder filled in from reference TRBV7-3 and TRBJ2-7): GAGVSQTPSNKVTEKGKYVELRCDPISGHTALYWYRQSLGQGPEFLIYFQGTGAADDSGLPNDRFFAVRPEGSVSTLKIQRTERGDSAVYLCASSLTGPGRQYFGPGTRLTVT.

The genes are TRBV9 and TRBJ1-3; D uncertain. From germline, CDR1 is SGDLS and CDR2 YYNGEE. The CDR3 runs to 17 residues. Between the trimmed V and J ends, which lost 0 bases and 0 bases, there was a span of 13 bases. As DNA, the CDR3 is TGTGCCAGCAGCGTAGCGGCAGTTCGGACCTCTGGAAACACCATATATTTT. The encoded protein is CASSVAAVRTSGNTIYF.

The chain joins TRBV11-1 to TRBJ2-5; tentative D call: TRBD1 (6 bases). The CDR3 runs 15 residues. Trimming left V 5 bases short and J 2 bases short, with 15 bases between. The germline V gene has CDR1 SGHAT and CDR2 FQDESV (reference sequence). Written as DNA, the CDR3 is TGTGCCAGCAGCACCGGGGACACCCCACAAGAGACCCAGTACTTC. Translation gives CASSTGDTPQETQYF.

The chain recombines TRBV7-9 with TRBJ2-4; D remains ambiguous. Germline values: CDR1 SEHNR, CDR2 FQNEAQ (reference sequence). This CDR3 is 12 amino acids long. V shed 5 bases and J shed 7 bases, with 9 bases lying between them. The CDR3, as DNA: TGTGCCAGCAGCCCAACCTACAACATTCAGTACTTC. Translation gives CASSPTYNIQYF. The full variable domain, rest sourced from reference TRBV7-9 and TRBJ2-4, is DTGVSQNPRHKITKRGQNVTFRCDPISEHNRLYWYRQTLGQGPEFLTYFQNEAQLEKSRLLSDRFSAERPKGSFSTLEIQRTEQGDSAMYLCASSPTYNIQYFGAGTRLSVL.

The table lists this clone with a few counts. The V and J genes are TRBV6-5 and TRBJ1-1, with no clear D. CDR3 length: 11 residues. V was pared by 6 bases and J by 5 bases, with 7 bases between. Germline-derived CDR1 and CDR2 are MNHEY and SVGAGI. Written as DNA, the CDR3 is TGTGCCAGCAGGGCGGGGACTGAAGCTTTCTTT. It is translated as CASRAGTEAFF.

The CDR3 sequence: CASSYSPDTEAFF. DNA for the CDR3: TGTGCCAGCAGTTACTCGCCGGACACTGAAGCTTTCTTT. The chain combines TRBV6-5 with TRBJ1-1; unclear D gene. Germline CDR1 is MNHEY and CDR2 is SVGAGI. The CDR3 contains 13 residues. V shed 0 bases and J shed 3 bases, with 5 bases lying between them.

This chain joins TRBV5-1 and TRBJ1-2, with D unclear. CDR1 is SGHRS, CDR2 YFSETQ, per germline. V was cut by 0 bases and J by 4 bases, with 7 bases left in between. There are 13 residues in the CDR3. CDR3 sequence reads: CASSLEEVYGYTF. CDR3 DNA sequence: TGCGCCAGCAGCTTGGAGGAAGTCTATGGCTACACCTTC.

This clone was seen more than once but under ten times. This chain joins TRBV30 and TRBJ2-3; the D call may be TRBD1 or TRBD2 (5 bases each). Germline CDR1 is GTSNPN and CDR2 is SVGIG (reference sequence). The CDR3 loop spans 14 amino acids. The ends were cut back, 3 bases at V and 3 bases at J, with 13 bases in the middle. As DNA, the CDR3 is TGTGCCTGGAGGGCAGGGAGTAAAACAGATACGCAGTATTTT. This codes for CAWRAGSKTDTQYF.

The V call is TRBV2, the J call TRBJ2-1, with 11 bases fitting TRBD2. V lost 9 bases and J lost 10; bases outside the gene matches: 8. The germline gives CDR1 SNHLY, CDR2 FYNNEI. The CDR3 is made up of 13 amino acids. CDR3 bases: TGTGCCAGTAGTAGCGGGGGGGCCTGGGAGCAGTTCTTC. Translating it yields CASSSGGAWEQFF.

The chain links TRBV30 to TRBJ1-1, with D hard to call. Germline-derived CDR1 and CDR2 are GTSNPN and SVGIG (reference sequence). The CDR3 runs to 12 residues. The germline V and J ends were trimmed by 2 bases and 3 bases, with 7 bases remaining between them. The CDR3, as DNA: TGTGCCTGGAGTACTTCGTACACTGAAGCTTTCTTT. Its protein product is CAWSTSYTEAFF.

In this sample, this clone turned up a few times. The chain is built from TRBV29-1 and TRBJ2-4, with 9 bases that match TRBD1. V trimming: 4 bases; J trimming: 8 bases; junction bases outside the gene matches: 6. The germline gives CDR1 SQVTM, CDR2 ANQGSEA. This CDR3 has 13 amino acids. Written as DNA, the CDR3 is TGCAGCGTTGCTTTCGACAGGGGGGACATTCAGTACTTC. It translates to CSVAFDRGDIQYF.

This chain joins TRBV13 and TRBJ2-3; TRBD2 is a possible D gene (7 bases). CDR1 is PRHDT and CDR2 is FYEKMQ in the germline V gene (reference sequence). The CDR3 has 15 amino acids. V gave up 5 bases and J gave up 3 bases, with 15 bases separating them. CDR3 protein: CASSRMGGPTDTQYF. The CDR3 nucleotides read TGTGCCAGCAGCCGGATGGGGGGGCCAACAGATACGCAGTATTTT.

The rearrangement uses TRBV7-9 and TRBJ2-7; 10 bases are a match to TRBD2. Germline lookup yields CDR1 SEHNR and CDR2 FQNEAQ (reference sequence). The CDR3 extends over 15 amino acids. The junction had 8 bases not matched to a gene; V was cut back by 5 bases and J by 4 bases. CDR3 nucleotide sequence: TGTGCCAGCAGCCAGCCAGCGGGGGGGAGATACGAGCAGTACTTC. Translated, it gives CASSQPAGGRYEQYF.

This clone came up a few times. The J gene is TRBJ1-2, the V gene TRBV25-1; 9 nucleotides agree with TRBD1. V dropped 10 bases and J dropped 3; count of bases not matched to a gene: 9. The CDR3 is 14 residues long. CDR1 is MGHDK and CDR2 is SYGVNS in the germline V gene. CDR3 DNA sequence: TGTGCCACCATGCAGGGACAGGGCCACTATGGCTACACCTTC. It translates to CATMQGQGHYGYTF.

The chain combines TRBV11-1 with TRBJ2-7; 9 positions match TRBD1. Losses at the gene ends were 1 base for V and 3 bases for J; bases not matched to a gene: 4. Looked up from germline, CDR1 is SGHAT and CDR2 is FQDESV (reference sequence). The CDR3 runs 15 residues. This CDR3 is CASSLEGTGRYEQYF. CDR3 nucleotides: TGTGCCAGCAGCTTAGAAGGGACAGGGCGCTACGAGCAGTACTTC.